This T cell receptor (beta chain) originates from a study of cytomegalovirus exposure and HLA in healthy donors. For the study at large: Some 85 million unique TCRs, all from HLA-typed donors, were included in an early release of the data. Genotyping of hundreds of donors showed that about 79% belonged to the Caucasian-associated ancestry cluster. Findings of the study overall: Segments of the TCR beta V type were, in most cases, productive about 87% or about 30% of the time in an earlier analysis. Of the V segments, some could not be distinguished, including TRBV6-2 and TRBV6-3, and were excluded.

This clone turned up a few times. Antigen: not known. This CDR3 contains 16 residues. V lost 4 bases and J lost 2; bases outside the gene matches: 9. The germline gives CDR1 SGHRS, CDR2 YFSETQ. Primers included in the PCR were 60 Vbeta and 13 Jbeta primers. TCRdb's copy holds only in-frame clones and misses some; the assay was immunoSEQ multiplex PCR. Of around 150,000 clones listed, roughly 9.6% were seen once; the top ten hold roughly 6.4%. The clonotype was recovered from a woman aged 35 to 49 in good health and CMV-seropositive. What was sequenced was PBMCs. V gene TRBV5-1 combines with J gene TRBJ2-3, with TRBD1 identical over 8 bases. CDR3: CASSLGTGFSTDTQYF. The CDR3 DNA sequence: TGCGCCAGCAGCCTAGGGACAGGTTTCTCCACAGATACGCAGTATTTT.